This entry concerns a single T cell receptor (beta chain). Its antigen remains unidentified. The data were taken from a study of cytomegalovirus exposure and HLA in healthy donors. Regarding the study as a whole: With further analysis later on, most CMV-associated TCR beta chains appeared HLA-restricted. Altogether, 164 TCR beta chains were recorded as cytomegalovirus-associated.

In the PCR, 60 Vbeta and 13 Jbeta primers were used. Only in-frame clones appear in the TCRdb table, and some are missing; sequencing was by immunoSEQ multiplex PCR. Of fewer than 150,000 clones in the sample, about 80% were seen once. Between the trimmed V and J ends, which lost 2 bases and 8 bases, there was a span of 13 bases. The CDR3 runs 15 residues. Germline V lookup: CDR1 SGHAT, CDR2 FQNNGV. Specimen: PBMCs. This chain links TRBV11-2 with TRBJ1-6; D call uncertain. The receptor comes from a man aged 45 to 65 in good health and CMV-seropositive. CDR3 nucleotides: TGTGCCAGCAGCTTAACCGGTCCCCCGGATTCACCCCTCCACTTT. Protein sequence: CASSLTGPPDSPLHF.